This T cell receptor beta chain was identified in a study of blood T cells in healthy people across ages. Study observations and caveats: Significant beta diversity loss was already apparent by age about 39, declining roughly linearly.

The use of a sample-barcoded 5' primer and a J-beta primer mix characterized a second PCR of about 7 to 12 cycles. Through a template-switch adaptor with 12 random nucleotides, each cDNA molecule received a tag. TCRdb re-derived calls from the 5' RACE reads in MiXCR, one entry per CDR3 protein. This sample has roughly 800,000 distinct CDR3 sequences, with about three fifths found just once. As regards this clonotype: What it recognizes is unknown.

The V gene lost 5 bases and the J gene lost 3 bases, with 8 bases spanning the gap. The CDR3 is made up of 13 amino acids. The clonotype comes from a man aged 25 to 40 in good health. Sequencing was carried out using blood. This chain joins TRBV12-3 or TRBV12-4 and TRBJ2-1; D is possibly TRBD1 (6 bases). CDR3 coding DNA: TGTGCCAGCAGTATGACAGGCTACAATGAGCAGTTCTTC. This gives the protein CASSMTGYNEQFF.